This TCR beta chain is drawn from a study of blood T cell repertoires in COVID-19 (dated by TCRdb to about 2020). Turning to the overall study: Samples covering the acute and convalescent phases of COVID-19 were provided by collaborators in the United States, Italy and Spain. A de-identified subject ID, COVID-19 status, age in years and sex were almost always included in the sample metadata. The prospective study material was composed of cDNA or gDNA derived from T cells, B-cell-depleted T cells, or PBMCs. A freely available public database, intended as a resource for researchers studying the immune response to SARS-CoV-2, is where the repertoires were released. Where available, HLA class I and class II types were taken from metadata supplied by the sample provider and were not determined by assay-based typing. Subjects who had been exposed to COVID-19, were actively infected with it, or had recovered from it provided the deeply sampled blood TCRbeta repertoires that made up the dataset. The samples were drawn from two sources: the first 160 participants of the ongoing ImmuneRACE study, and 950 to 1,500 subjects contributed by 6 global collaborators. Points the paper makes about the study in general: How much clinical and demographic metadata was included differed by source and by participant, and the metadata was provided uncurated.

The immunoSEQ Assay, a bias-controlled multiplex PCR, was used to amplify TCRbeta CDR3 regions from genomic DNA. From the authors' description of their analysis: The number of nucleated cells in each sample was estimated by amplification of reference gene primers within the assay. Sequence reads were collapsed and filtered to measure the absolute abundance of every unique TCRbeta CDR3 rearrangement. For each sample, productive Simpson clonality was calculated as the square root of Simpson's diversity index across productive rearrangements. TCRdb re-hosts the immuneACCESS table, in-frame sequences only. Its copies lack some clones; in the studies checked, an unresolved V gene accounts for under half of them, and the cause for the rest is not known. V and J calls plus clone size are reproduced from that table; the DNA served to infer D and trimming. In this sample the table shows over 200,000 clones, roughly 85% of which occur a single time. Approximately 2.1% of the sample rests with the top ten.

Samples from volunteer blood donors who had recovered from COVID-19 were contributed by a second Seattle source. The collaborating institutions used their own protocols to collect whole blood in K2EDTA tubes. Collaborator samples were shipped for TCRbeta analysis as frozen whole blood, isolated PBMCs, or DNA extracted from either sample type. The CDR3 sequence holds 15 residues, the cysteine and phenylalanine included. Only CDR3 DNA remains: 45 bases, in frame from the first base. From the germline V gene, CDR1 is SGHRS and CDR2 is YFSETQ. V loses 3 bases of germline sequence and J loses 0 bases, and the interval between the two ends is 10 bases. This clone was picked up one time. Its antigen specificity is not known. Qualities for individual bases were not recorded, and no much larger clone is one base off.

The chain employs TRBV5-1 and TRBJ1-3; no D gene call is confident. Sequenced sample: peripheral blood. This receptor was taken from a man between 25 and 39 years old who had recovered from COVID-19. The nucleotide sequence reads TGCGCCAGCAGCTCCGGATACAGCTCTGGAAACACCATATATTTT. It codes for CASSSGYSSGNTIYF. The entire variable domain, with the stretches around the CDR3 drawn from the reference TRBV5-1 and TRBJ1-3 proteins, is KAGVTQTPRYLIKTRGQQVTLSCSPISGHRSVSWYQQTPGQGLQFLFEYFSETQRNKGNFPGRFSGRQFSNSRSEMNVSTLELGDSALYLCASSSGYSSGNTIYFGEGSWLTVV.